The TCR beta chain described here comes from a study of T-cell memory formation after mild COVID-19. Study-wide results and limits: The pre-infection memory compartment contained some responding clones, suggesting cross-reactive memory joined. Clones that shrank (day 15 to 85) were balanced CD4/CD8, whereas later expanders leaned CD4+.

Sample barcodes and UMIs were carried by the TCR alpha and TCR beta cDNA libraries that 5'RACE generated with constant-segment primers. TCRdb re-called the 5' RACE reads with MiXCR, one entry per CDR3 protein. Of under 250,000 distinct CDR3 sequences in the sample, roughly a tenth are singletons; the top ten hold around 2.9%. The V segment lost 5 bases and the J segment 3 bases; nucleotides outside the gene matches: 3. CDR1 is SGHTA and CDR2 is FQGTGA in the germline V gene. The length of the CDR3 is 16 residues. This clonotype turned up a few times. What it recognizes is unknown. The TCR was taken from a man aged 18 to 29 who had mild COVID-19 (a few samples of this study predate the infection). Cell type and time point are not known. The source material was PBMCs or a T cell subset sorted from them (not recorded which). This rearrangement joins TRBV7-3 to TRBJ2-2, with TRBD2 matching over 13 bases. CDR3 in amino acids: CASSRTSGGDTGELFF. CDR3 DNA: TGTGCCAGCAGCCGAACTAGCGGGGGGGACACCGGGGAGCTGTTTTTT.